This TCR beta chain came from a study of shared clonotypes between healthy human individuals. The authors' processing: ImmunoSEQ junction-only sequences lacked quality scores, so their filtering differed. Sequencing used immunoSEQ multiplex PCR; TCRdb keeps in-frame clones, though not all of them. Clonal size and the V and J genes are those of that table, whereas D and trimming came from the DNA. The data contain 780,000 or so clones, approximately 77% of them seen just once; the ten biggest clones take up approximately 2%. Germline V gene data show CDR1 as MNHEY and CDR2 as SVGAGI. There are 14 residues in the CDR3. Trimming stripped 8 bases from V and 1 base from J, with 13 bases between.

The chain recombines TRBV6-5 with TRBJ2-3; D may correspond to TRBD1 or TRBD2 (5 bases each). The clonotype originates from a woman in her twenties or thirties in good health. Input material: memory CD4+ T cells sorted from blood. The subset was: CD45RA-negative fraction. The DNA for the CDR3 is TGTGCCAGCGGGGGTCTCGGCGGCACAGATACGCAGTATTTT. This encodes CASGGLGGTDTQYF.